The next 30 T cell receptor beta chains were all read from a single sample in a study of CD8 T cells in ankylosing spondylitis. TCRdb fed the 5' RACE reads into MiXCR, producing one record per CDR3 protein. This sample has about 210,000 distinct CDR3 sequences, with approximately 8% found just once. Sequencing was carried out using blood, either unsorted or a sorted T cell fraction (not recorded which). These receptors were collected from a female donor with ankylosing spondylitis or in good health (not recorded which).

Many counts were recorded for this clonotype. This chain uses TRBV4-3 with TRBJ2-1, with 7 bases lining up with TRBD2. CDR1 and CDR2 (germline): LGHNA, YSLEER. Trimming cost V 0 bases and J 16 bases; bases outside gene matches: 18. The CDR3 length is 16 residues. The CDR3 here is CASSQDPMSGQRERFF. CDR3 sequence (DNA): TGCGCCAGCAGCCAAGATCCAATGAGTGGCCAGCGGGAAAGATTCTTC.

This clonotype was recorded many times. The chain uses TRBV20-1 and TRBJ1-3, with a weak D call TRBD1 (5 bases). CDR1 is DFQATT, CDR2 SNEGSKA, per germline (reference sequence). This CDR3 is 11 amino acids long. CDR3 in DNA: TGCGGGGGGAGAATCGGAAACACCATATATTTT. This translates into CGGRIGNTIYF.

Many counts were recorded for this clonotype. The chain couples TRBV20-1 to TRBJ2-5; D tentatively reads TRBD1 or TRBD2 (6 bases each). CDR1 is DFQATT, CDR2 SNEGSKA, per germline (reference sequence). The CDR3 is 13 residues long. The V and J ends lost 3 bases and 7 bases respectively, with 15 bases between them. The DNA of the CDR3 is TGCAGTGCTAGCCCCGGGGGCAGGGTGACCCAGTACTTC. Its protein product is CSASPGGRVTQYF.

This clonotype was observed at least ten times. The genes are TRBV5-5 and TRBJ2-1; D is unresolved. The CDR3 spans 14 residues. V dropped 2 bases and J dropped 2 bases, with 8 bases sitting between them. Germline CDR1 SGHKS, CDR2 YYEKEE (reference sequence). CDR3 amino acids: CASSLDPPYNEQFF. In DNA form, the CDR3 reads TGTGCCAGCAGCTTAGACCCTCCCTACAATGAGCAGTTCTTC.

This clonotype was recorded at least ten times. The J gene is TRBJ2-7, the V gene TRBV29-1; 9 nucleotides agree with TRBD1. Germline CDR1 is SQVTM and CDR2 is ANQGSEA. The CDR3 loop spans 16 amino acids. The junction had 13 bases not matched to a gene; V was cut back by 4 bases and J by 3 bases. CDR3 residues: CSVGKPGTGRNYEQYF. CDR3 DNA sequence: TGCAGCGTTGGCAAACCCGGGACAGGGAGGAACTACGAGCAGTACTTC.

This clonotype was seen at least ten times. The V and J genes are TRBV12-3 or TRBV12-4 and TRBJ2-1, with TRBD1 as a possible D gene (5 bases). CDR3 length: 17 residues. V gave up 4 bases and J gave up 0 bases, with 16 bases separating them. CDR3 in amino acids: CASSYRFGRSSYNEQFF. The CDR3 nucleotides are TGTGCCAGCAGTTACAGGTTCGGACGGAGCTCCTACAATGAGCAGTTCTTC.

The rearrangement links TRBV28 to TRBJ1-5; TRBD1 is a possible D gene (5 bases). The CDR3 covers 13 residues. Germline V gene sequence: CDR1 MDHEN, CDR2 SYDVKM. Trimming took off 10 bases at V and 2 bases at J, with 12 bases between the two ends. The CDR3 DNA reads TGTGCCATCACGGGGCGTGGCAATCAGCCCCAGCATTTT. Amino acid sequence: CAITGRGNQPQHF.

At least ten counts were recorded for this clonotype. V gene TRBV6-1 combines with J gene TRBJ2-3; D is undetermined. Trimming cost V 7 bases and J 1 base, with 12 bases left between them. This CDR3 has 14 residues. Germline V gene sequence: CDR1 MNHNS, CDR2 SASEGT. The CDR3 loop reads CASTSEWGTDTQYF. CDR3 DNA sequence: TGTGCCAGCACCTCGGAGTGGGGCACAGATACGCAGTATTTT.

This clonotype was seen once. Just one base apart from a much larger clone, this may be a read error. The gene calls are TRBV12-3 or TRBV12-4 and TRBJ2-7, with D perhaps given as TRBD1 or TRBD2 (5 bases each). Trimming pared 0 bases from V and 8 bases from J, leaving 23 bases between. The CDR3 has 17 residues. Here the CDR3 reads CASSLAITPGRGKKQYF. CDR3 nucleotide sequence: TGTGCCAGCAGTTTAGCGATCACTCCGGGACGGGGAAAAAAGCAGTACTTC.

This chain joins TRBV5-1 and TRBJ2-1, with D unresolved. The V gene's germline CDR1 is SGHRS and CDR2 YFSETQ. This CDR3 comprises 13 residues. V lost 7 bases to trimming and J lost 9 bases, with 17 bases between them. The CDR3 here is CASGFMLASEQFF. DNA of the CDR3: TGCGCCAGCGGATTTATGTTAGCCAGTGAGCAGTTCTTC.

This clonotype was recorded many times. Here the CDR3 reads CAIREGLGTEAFF. The CDR3 region has the DNA TGTGCCATCAGGGAGGGGCTGGGCACTGAAGCTTTCTTT. The chain carries TRBV10-3 and TRBJ1-1, with D tentatively TRBD1 (5 bases). Germline CDR1 reads ENHRY; CDR2 reads SYGVKD. V was trimmed by 6 bases and J by 4 bases, leaving 12 bases between them. This CDR3 comprises 13 residues.

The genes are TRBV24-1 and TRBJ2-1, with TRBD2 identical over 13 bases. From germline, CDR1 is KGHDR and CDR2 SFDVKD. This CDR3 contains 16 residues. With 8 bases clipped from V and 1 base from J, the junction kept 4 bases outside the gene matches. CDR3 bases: TGTGCCACCACTTCGGGACTAGCGGGGTCCTACAATGAGCAGTTCTTC. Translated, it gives CATTSGLAGSYNEQFF.

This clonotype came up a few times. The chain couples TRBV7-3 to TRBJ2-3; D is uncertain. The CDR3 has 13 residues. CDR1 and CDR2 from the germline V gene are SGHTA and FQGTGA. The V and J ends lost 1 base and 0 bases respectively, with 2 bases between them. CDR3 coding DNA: TGTGCCAGCAGCTTAATGAGCACAGATACGCAGTATTTT. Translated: CASSLMSTDTQYF.

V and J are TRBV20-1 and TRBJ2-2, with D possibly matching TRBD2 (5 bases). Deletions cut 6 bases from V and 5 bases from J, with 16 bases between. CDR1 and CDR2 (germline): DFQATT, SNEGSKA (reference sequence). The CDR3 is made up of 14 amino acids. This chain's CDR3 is CSAVAPEGTGELFF. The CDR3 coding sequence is TGCAGTGCCGTAGCGCCCGAGGGTACCGGGGAGCTGTTTTTT.

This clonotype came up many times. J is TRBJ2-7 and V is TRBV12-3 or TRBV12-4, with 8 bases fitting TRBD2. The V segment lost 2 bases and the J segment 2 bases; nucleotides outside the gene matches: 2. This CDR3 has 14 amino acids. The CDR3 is CASSLNGGAYEQYF. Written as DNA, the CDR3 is TGTGCCAGCAGTTTAAACGGGGGGGCCTACGAGCAGTACTTC.

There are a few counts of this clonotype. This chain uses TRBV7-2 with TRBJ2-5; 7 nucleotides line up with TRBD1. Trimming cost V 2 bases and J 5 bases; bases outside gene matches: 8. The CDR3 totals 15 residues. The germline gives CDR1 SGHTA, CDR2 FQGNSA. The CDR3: CASSLYTTGSETQYF. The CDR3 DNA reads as TGTGCCAGCAGCTTATATACGACAGGGAGCGAGACCCAGTACTTC.

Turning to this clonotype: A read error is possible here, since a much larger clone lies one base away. In DNA, the CDR3 is TGTGCCAGCTGTCCCCTAATTTCCTTTAATCCTAGTCGGGAGACCCAGTACTTC. Its protein product is CASCPLISFNPSRETQYF. This chain uses TRBV3-1 with TRBJ2-5; D unclear. This CDR3 is 18 amino acids long. Germline assignment: CDR1 LGHDT and CDR2 YNNKEL (reference sequence). The V end lost 8 bases, the J end lost 5 bases, and 30 bases lay between the germline ends.

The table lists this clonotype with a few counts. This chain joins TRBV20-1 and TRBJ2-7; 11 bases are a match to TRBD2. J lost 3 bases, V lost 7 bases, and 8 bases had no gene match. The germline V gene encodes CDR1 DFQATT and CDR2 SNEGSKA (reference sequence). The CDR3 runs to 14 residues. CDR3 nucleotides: TGCAGTGTAACGACTAGCGGGGATGTCTACGAGCAGTACTTC. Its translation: CSVTTSGDVYEQYF.

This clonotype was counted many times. This CDR3 reads CASSRQRQETQYF. In DNA, the CDR3 is TGTGCCAGCAGTAGACAGAGGCAAGAGACCCAGTACTTC. V gene TRBV12-3 or TRBV12-4 combines with J gene TRBJ2-5, with D possibly TRBD1 on 5 matching bases. The CDR3 extends over 13 amino acids. V was clipped by 5 bases and J by 2 bases, with 9 bases between them.

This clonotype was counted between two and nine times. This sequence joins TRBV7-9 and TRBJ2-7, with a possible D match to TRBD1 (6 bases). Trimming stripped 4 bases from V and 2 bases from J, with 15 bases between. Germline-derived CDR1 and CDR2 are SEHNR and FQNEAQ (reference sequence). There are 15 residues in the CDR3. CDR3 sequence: CASSSQGGTTYEQYF. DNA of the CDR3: TGTGCCAGCAGCTCCCAAGGGGGAACAACCTACGAGCAGTACTTC. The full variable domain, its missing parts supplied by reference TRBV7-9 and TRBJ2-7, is DTGVSQNPRHKITKRGQNVTFRCDPISEHNRLYWYRQTLGQGPEFLTYFQNEAQLEKSRLLSDRFSAERPKGSFSTLEIQRTEQGDSAMYLCASSSQGGTTYEQYFGPGTRLTVT.

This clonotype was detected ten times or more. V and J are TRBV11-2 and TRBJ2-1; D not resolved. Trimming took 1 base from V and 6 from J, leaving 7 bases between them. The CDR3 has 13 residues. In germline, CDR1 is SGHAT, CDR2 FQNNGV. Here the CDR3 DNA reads TGTGCCAGCAGCTTAGGGTATTCCAATGAGCAGTTCTTC. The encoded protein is CASSLGYSNEQFF.

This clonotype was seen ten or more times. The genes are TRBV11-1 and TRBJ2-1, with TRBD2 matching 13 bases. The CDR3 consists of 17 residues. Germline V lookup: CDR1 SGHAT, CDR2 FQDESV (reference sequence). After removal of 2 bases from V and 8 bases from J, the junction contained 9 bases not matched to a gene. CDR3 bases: TGTGCCAGCAGCTTAAGGACGACTAGCGGGAGGAGATATGAGCAGTTCTTC. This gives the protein CASSLRTTSGRRYEQFF.

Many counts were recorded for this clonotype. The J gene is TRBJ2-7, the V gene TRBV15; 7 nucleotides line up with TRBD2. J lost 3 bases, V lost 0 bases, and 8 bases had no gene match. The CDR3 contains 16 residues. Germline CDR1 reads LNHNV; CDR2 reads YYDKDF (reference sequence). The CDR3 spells CATSRDPGLVLYEQYF. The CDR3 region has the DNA TGTGCCACCAGCAGAGATCCCGGACTAGTACTCTACGAGCAGTACTTC.

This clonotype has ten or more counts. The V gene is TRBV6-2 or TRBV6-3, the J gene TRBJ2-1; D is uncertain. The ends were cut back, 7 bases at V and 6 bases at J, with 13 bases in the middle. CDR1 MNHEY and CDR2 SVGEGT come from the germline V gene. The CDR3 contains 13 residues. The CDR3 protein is CASTDIARNEQFF. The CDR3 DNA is TGTGCCAGCACCGATATCGCCCGCAATGAGCAGTTCTTC.

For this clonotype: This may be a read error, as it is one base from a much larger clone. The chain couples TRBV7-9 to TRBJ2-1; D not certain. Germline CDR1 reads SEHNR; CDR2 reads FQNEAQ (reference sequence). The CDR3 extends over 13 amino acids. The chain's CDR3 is CASSSPGYNKQFF. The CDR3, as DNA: TGTGCCAGCAGCTCCCCAGGCTACAATAAGCAGTTCTTC. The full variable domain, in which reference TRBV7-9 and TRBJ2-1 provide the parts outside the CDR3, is DTGVSQNPRHKITKRGQNVTFRCDPISEHNRLYWYRQTLGQGPEFLTYFQNEAQLEKSRLLSDRFSAERPKGSFSTLEIQRTEQGDSAMYLCASSSPGYNKQFFGPGTRLTVL.

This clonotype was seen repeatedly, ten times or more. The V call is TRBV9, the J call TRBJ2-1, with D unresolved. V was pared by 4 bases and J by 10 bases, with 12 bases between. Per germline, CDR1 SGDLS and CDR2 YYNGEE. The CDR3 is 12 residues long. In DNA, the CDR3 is TGTGCCAGCAGCCCGGCTTCCCCCGAGCAGTTCTTC. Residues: CASSPASPEQFF.

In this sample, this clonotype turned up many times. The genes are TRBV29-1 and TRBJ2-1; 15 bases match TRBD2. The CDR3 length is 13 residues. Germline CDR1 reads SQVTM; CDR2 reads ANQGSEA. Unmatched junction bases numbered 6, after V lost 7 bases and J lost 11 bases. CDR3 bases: TGCAGCGATTCCGGACTAGCGGGAGGGAAGCAGTTCTTC. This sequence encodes CSDSGLAGGKQFF.

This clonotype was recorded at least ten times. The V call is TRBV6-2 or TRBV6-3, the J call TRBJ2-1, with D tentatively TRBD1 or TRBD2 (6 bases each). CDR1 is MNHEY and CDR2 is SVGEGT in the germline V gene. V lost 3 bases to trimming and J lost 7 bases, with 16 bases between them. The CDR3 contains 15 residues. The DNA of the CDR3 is TGTGCCAGCAGTTATGACCCGGGGGCGCGGAATGAGCAGTTCTTC. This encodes CASSYDPGARNEQFF.

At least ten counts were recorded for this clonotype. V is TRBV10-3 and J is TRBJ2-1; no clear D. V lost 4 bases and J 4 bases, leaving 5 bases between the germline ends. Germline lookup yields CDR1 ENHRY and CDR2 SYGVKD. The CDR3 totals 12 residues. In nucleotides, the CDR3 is TGTGCCATCAGTGGTGGTTACAATGAGCAGTTCTTC. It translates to CAISGGYNEQFF.

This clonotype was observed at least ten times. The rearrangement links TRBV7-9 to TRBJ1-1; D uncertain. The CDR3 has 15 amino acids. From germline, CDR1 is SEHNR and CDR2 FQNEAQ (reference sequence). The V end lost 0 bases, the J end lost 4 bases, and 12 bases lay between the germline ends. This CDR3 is CASSLAGRRGTEAFF. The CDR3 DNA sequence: TGTGCCAGCAGCTTAGCCGGGAGGCGAGGCACTGAAGCTTTCTTT.